A selection of T cell receptor beta chains follows, all from one sample in a study of long-term antiretroviral therapy in people with HIV. Repertoires were generated with immunoSEQ multiplex PCR, while TCRdb's copy carries only in-frame clones and drops some. The profile shows around 37,000 clones, about 82% of them singletons. Sequenced material: unsorted PBMCs, taken approximately 3.3 years after starting antiretroviral therapy. All receptors come from a young man with HIV. Each CDR3 is given with its conserved first and last residue. D genes are given only for firm matches. The size of a clone is reported for some rows only, either as once, few or many, or as a class for expanded clones.

J gene	clone size	V gene	D gene	CDR3 protein	CDR3 DNA
TRBJ2-1	-	TRBV7-8	-	CASSHPVAEQFF	TGTGCCAGCAGCCATCCAGTTGCTGAGCAGTTCTTC
TRBJ2-7	-	TRBV27	TRBD2	CASSGTSGRQDEQYF	TGTGCCAGCAGTGGCACTAGCGGGAGGCAGGACGAGCAGTACTTC
TRBJ1-1	once	TRBV28	TRBD1	CASSFPLGQGFTEAFF	TGTGCCAGCAGTTTCCCCCTGGGACAGGGGTTCACTGAAGCTTTCTTT
TRBJ2-7	few	TRBV9	TRBD1	CASSANRGEQYF	TGTGCCAGCAGCGCGAACAGGGGCGAGCAGTACTTC
TRBJ2-7	-	TRBV28	-	CASSLALSSYEQYF	TGTGCCAGCAGTTTAGCGCTTAGCTCCTACGAGCAGTACTTC
TRBJ1-2	few	TRBV7-3	TRBD1	CASSLEGRGNYGYTF	TGTGCCAGCAGCTTAGAGGGCAGGGGGAACTATGGCTACACCTTC
TRBJ2-5	-	TRBV5-6	TRBD2	CASSRKAGLAGPSKETQYF	TGTGCCAGCAGCCGTAAAGCCGGACTAGCGGGGCCCTCCAAAGAGACCCAGTACTTC
TRBJ2-7	-	TRBV14	-	CASSQGKGPFYEQYF	TGTGCCAGCAGCCAAGGAAAGGGACCGTTCTACGAGCAGTACTTC
TRBJ2-7	-	TRBV4-2	-	CASSQEGRSSYEQYF	TGTGCCAGCAGCCAAGAGGGGAGAAGCTCCTACGAGCAGTACTTC
TRBJ2-1	-	TRBV25-1	TRBD1	CASRTTGNEQFF	TGTGCCAGCAGGACGACAGGGAATGAGCAGTTCTTC